This T cell receptor (beta chain) appears in the sequencing data of a study of response to subunit inactivated influenza vaccine (dated by TCRdb to 2017 to 2018). For the wider study: Deep quantitative profiling of the T cell receptor repertoire was used in the study to follow responses to a trivalent subunit inactivated influenza vaccine. Points the paper makes about the study in general: According to the authors, only a limited number of new T cells may be recruited by each seasonal influenza vaccination.

Its CDR3 holds 15 amino acids, cysteine through phenylalanine. Only CDR3 DNA remains: 45 bases, in frame from the first base. V trim: 3 bases; J trim: 4 bases; unmatched bases: 7. According to the germline V gene, CDR1 reads SGHTA and CDR2 reads FQGNSA. The library was generated by RT-PCR. TCRdb shows the sequencer as Illumina HiSeq 2500. Through fastp at Q25 and MiXCR, TCRdb rebuilt clones from the public reads, retaining in-frame beta chains. Each CDR3 protein gets just one entry, which takes the most common genes and DNA from the rows behind it. The sample yields approximately 530,000 distinct CDR3 sequences; approximately 7.7% were counted once. Less than 15% of the sample goes to the ten largest clones. There are a few counts of this clonotype. Its binding antigen is unknown. Qualities for individual bases were not recorded, and no much larger clone is one base off.

The input for sequencing was PBMCs from blood, taken less than 30 months after vaccination. This receptor was taken from a man aged 50-75 years who received an inactivated influenza vaccine. Donor details come from another sample of the same person, matched by shared clones. Recombination joined TRBV7-2 with TRBJ1-1, with TRBD1 matching 8 junction bases. Here is the DNA: TGTGCCAGCAGCTTTACAGGGGGACGGTCCACTGAAGCTTTCTTT. Translated, this gives CASSFTGGRSTEAFF.